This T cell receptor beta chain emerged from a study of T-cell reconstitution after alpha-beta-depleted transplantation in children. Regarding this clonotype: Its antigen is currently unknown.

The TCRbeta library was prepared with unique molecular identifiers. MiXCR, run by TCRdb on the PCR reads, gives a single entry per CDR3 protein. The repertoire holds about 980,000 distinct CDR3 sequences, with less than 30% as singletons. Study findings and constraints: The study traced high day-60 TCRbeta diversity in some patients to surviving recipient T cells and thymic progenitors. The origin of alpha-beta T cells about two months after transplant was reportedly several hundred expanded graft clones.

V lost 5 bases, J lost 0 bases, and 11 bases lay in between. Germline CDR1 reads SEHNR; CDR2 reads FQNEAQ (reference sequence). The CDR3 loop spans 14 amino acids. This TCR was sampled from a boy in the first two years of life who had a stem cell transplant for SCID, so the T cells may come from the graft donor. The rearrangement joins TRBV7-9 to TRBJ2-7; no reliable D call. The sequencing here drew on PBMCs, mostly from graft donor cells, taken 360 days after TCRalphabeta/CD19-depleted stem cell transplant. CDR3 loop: CASSHMGYSYEQYF. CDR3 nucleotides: TGTGCCAGCAGCCATATGGGTTACTCCTACGAGCAGTACTTC.